This is a list of T cell receptor beta chains from one sample in a study of cytomegalovirus exposure and HLA in healthy donors. Sequenced by immunoSEQ multiplex PCR; TCRdb stores in-frame clones only, minus some. The table for this sample gives some 110,000 clones. Sequencing input: PBMCs. All receptors derive from a man aged 35 to 55 in good health and CMV-seropositive. Both conserved end residues are part of each CDR3. Each record gives: D gene, V gene, J gene, CDR3 protein. A D gene is named only where the DNA matches it firmly.

>TRBD1|TRBV27|TRBJ2-7
CASSTPSGGYEQYF
>-|TRBV5-5|TRBJ1-1
CASSWTVIETEAFF
>-|TRBV30|TRBJ1-2
CAWSVSPGDGYTF
>-|TRBV10-3|TRBJ1-1
CAIRQGTGTEAFF
>TRBD1|TRBV5-1|TRBJ1-4
CASSIGQGESEKLFF
>TRBD2|TRBV6-6|TRBJ2-7
CASSLPQGGSSYEQYF
>-|TRBV2|TRBJ1-4
CASLQSTNEKLFF
>TRBD1|TRBV6-5|TRBJ2-7
CASSFSGTGDPYEQYF
>-|TRBV7-2|TRBJ1-4
CVSSETRDEKLFF
>-|TRBV19|TRBJ2-1
CASGVTGISYNEQFF